Listed below are T cell receptor beta chains from one sample, sequenced in a study of blood T cell repertoires in COVID-19. Clones were read by immunoSEQ multiplex PCR, and TCRdb kept only the in-frame ones, dropping some. The data hold around 150,000 clones, with 80% to 95% observed a single time. Sequencing was done on a sample of peripheral blood. The receptors stem from a man between 25 and 39 years old with COVID-19, enrolled during active disease. CDR3s include the opening cysteine and the closing phenylalanine or tryptophan. D genes are given only for firm matches. Clone size is not always given. Where it is, it says once, few, many or a class for expanded clones.

>TRBV19|-|-|TRBJ1-1
TGTGCCAGTAGTATAACCGGGACAAGGAACACTGAAGCTTTCTTT
CASSITGTRNTEAFF
>TRBV7-9|-|-|TRBJ1-1
TGTGCCAGCAGCCCCCCAGGGTTCACTGAAGCTTTCTTT
CASSPPGFTEAFF
>TRBV6-5|-|-|TRBJ2-5
TGTGCCAGCAGCCGCCAGGATACCCGGGAGACCCAGTACTTC
CASSRQDTRETQYF
>TRBV5-1|TRBD2|once|TRBJ2-1
TGCGCCAGCAGCTTGGGGGGGACGGGACTATCCCATGAGCAGTTCTTC
CASSLGGTGLSHEQFF
>TRBV19|-|once|TRBJ1-3
TGTGCCAGCGCCGATACAGCTGGAAACACCATATATTTT
CASADTAGNTIYF
>TRBV5-6|TRBD2|-|TRBJ2-1
TGTGCCAGCAGCTTGGGACTAGCTGGGAATGAGCAGTTCTTC
CASSLGLAGNEQFF
>TRBV19|-|-|TRBJ1-2
TGTGCCAGTAGTGGGGCGCGGGGACCAATTCTCCCTTATGGCTACACCTTC
CASSGARGPILPYGYTF
>TRBV14|TRBD1|-|TRBJ1-6
TGTGCCAGCAGCCAAGATCCGAGGACAGGAGGATCACCCCTCCACTTT
CASSQDPRTGGSPLHF
>TRBV7-2|TRBD1|-|TRBJ2-7
TGTGCCAGCAGCTTAGAGGGGCGGACAGGGACCTACGAGCAGTACTTC
CASSLEGRTGTYEQYF
>TRBV28|-|-|TRBJ1-2
TGTGCCAGCAGTTTATCCTACAGTGGTGATAACTATGGCTACACCTTC
CASSLSYSGDNYGYTF
>TRBV7-2|-|-|TRBJ1-1
TGTGCCAGCAGCTTGGGGGGGAGCTCCGATGAAGCTTTCTTT
CASSLGGSSDEAFF
>TRBV7-3|TRBD2|-|TRBJ2-7
TGTGCCAGCAGCCTAGGGTTAGCGGGAGCCTACGAGCAGTACTTC
CASSLGLAGAYEQYF
>TRBV7-9|-|-|TRBJ2-5
TGTGCCAGCAGCGCCCTAGTAGAAAGCGGGGAGACCCAGTACTTC
CASSALVESGETQYF
>TRBV15|-|-|TRBJ2-1
TGTGCCACCAGCAGCCGGGGGTCCTACAATGAGCAGTTCTTC
CATSSRGSYNEQFF
>TRBV18|-|-|TRBJ1-1
TGTGCCAGCTCACCAGGCGAAGGTCGGGTGACTGAAGCTTTCTTT
CASSPGEGRVTEAFF
>TRBV19|-|-|TRBJ1-1
TGTGCCAGTAGGTCCGGGACACAGTCCTTTGGGATGAACACTGAAGCTTTCTTT
CASRSGTQSFGMNTEAFF
>TRBV5-5|-|-|TRBJ2-7
TGTGCCAGCAGCTCCGTAAACCCCAATTCCGCGAGCTCCTACGAGCAGTACTTC
CASSSVNPNSASSYEQYF
>TRBV3-1/TRBV3-2|-|-|TRBJ1-5
TGTGCCAGCAGCCAAGTTATCAATCAGCCCCAGCATTTT
CASSQVINQPQHF
>TRBV6-2/TRBV6-3|TRBD2|-|TRBJ2-5
TGTGCCAGCAGTTACGGTGGCAATTGGGGGGGAGAGACCCAGTACTTC
CASSYGGNWGGETQYF
>TRBV25-1|-|-|TRBJ2-1
TGTGCCAGCGGAGGTCGGCAGGCGAAATCCTACAATGAGCAGTTCTTC
CASGGRQAKSYNEQFF
>TRBV5-1|-|-|TRBJ2-2
TGCGCCAGCAACCCAAGCTGGACAGAGGTTACCGGGGAGCTGTTTTTT
CASNPSWTEVTGELFF
>TRBV4-1|-|few|TRBJ1-5
TGCGCCAGCAGCCAGGATCCAACAGGGCAGCCCCAGCATTTT
CASSQDPTGQPQHF
>TRBV25-1|TRBD2|-|TRBJ2-5
TGTGCCAGCAGCGGACTAGCTATTATGGAGACCCAGTACTTC
CASSGLAIMETQYF
>TRBV6-5|-|-|TRBJ1-2
TGTGCCAGCAGTCCGGGGACTTTTAGTGGCTATGGCTACACCTTC
CASSPGTFSGYGYTF
>TRBV19|-|once|TRBJ1-1
TGTGCCAGTAGTATTTGGGGCAACACTGAAGCTTTCTTT
CASSIWGNTEAFF
>TRBV29-1|-|-|TRBJ2-2
TGCAGCGTGCAGGGGAATTTAGGGGAGCTGTTTTTT
CSVQGNLGELFF
>TRBV18|-|-|TRBJ1-1
TGTGCCAGCTCACGATCGAATCGGGACACTGAAGCTTTCTTT
CASSRSNRDTEAFF
>TRBV7-6|TRBD1|-|TRBJ1-6
TGTGCCAGCAGCTTAGAACCGGGGGCACGGACAGGATCCTATAATTCACCCCTCCACTTT
CASSLEPGARTGSYNSPLHF
>TRBV5-1|TRBD1|-|TRBJ1-1
TGCGCCAGCAGCTTTCAGGGGACAGGGGCTAATGAAGCTTTCTTT
CASSFQGTGANEAFF
>TRBV19|-|-|TRBJ1-5
TGTGCCAGTACCCCTTTGGGGGGGGTTAGGAATCAGCCCCAGCATTTT
CASTPLGGVRNQPQHF
>TRBV9|-|-|TRBJ1-5
TGTGCCAGCAGCGTAGGCGGAGGGAACGGCAATCAGCCCCAGCATTTT
CASSVGGGNGNQPQHF
>TRBV6-2/TRBV6-3|-|-|TRBJ1-6
TGTGCCAGCAGTTACATAGCAAGCTCCTATAATTCACCCCTCCACTTT
CASSYIASSYNSPLHF
>TRBV14|-|-|TRBJ2-7
TGTGCCAGCAGCCAAGGACGGGCCTACGAGCAGTACTTC
CASSQGRAYEQYF
>TRBV11-2|-|-|TRBJ2-7
TGTGCCAGCAGCCACAGGGAAAGGGGCGAGCAGTACTTC
CASSHRERGEQYF
>TRBV28|-|-|TRBJ1-5
TGTGCCAGCAGTTTACCTCGGCGGGGGGGCAATCAGCCCCAGCATTTT
CASSLPRRGGNQPQHF
>TRBV24-1|TRBD1|-|TRBJ2-3
TGTGCCACCAGTGACTCGGGACAGGGGGGAAATACGCAGTATTTT
CATSDSGQGGNTQYF
>TRBV7-8|TRBD1|-|TRBJ2-7
TGTGCCAGCAGCTGGACAGGGATCAGCTCCTACGAGCAGTACTTC
CASSWTGISSYEQYF
>TRBV27|TRBD1|once|TRBJ1-4
TGTGCCAGCAGTACCATCCCACAGGGGACTAATGAAAAACTGTTTTTT
CASSTIPQGTNEKLFF
>TRBV2|-|-|TRBJ1-4
TGTGCCAGCAGTGACGAGGGGGGGGAAAAACTGTTTTTT
CASSDEGGEKLFF
>TRBV6-6|TRBD1|-|TRBJ1-1
TGTGCCAGCAGTTACGGGACAGTGAACACTGAAGCTTTCTTT
CASSYGTVNTEAFF
>TRBV27|TRBD1|-|TRBJ1-6
TGTGCCAGCAGTTCAATGACAGGGGGTAATTCACCCCTCCACTTT
CASSSMTGGNSPLHF
>TRBV28|-|-|TRBJ1-3
TGTGCCAGCAGCCCCGCGGGGGGGAGCAACACCATATATTTT
CASSPAGGSNTIYF
>TRBV30|-|few|TRBJ1-5
TGTGCCTGGAGTCCCGAGGGTGATCAGCCCCAGCATTTT
CAWSPEGDQPQHF
>TRBV18|TRBD1|-|TRBJ2-7
TGTGCCAGCTCACCACAGGGACAGGGACTCTACGAGCAGTACTTC
CASSPQGQGLYEQYF
>TRBV5-1|-|-|TRBJ1-6
TGCGCCAGCAGCTTGGCGGGAGTCGGCTCACCCCTCCACTTT
CASSLAGVGSPLHF
>TRBV29-1|TRBD1|-|TRBJ1-5
TGCAGCGTTGCTACAGATGGGAATGGTGGGACAGCCCAGCATTTT
CSVATDGNGGTAQHF
>TRBV6-2/TRBV6-3|-|-|TRBJ2-5
TGTGCCAGCAGTCCCGGCAGGGTCTTAGGGGAGACCCAGTACTTC
CASSPGRVLGETQYF
>TRBV29-1|-|-|TRBJ2-2
TGCAGCGTTCAGAAAATCAAGACCGGGGAGCTGTTTTTT
CSVQKIKTGELFF
>TRBV19|-|-|TRBJ1-5
TGTGCCAGTAGTATAGGAACAGATCAGCCCCAGCATTTT
CASSIGTDQPQHF
>TRBV6-6|-|-|TRBJ2-7
TGTGCCAGCAGTCTCCTTCTGACCCAGGGAAAACCACTCTCCGAGCAGTACTTC
CASSLLLTQGKPLSEQYF
>TRBV24-1|TRBD1|-|TRBJ1-2
TGTGCCACCAGTGATGGGGGACAGGGTTCGGCCGGCTACACCTTC
CATSDGGQGSAGYTF
>TRBV7-9|-|-|TRBJ2-7
TGTGCCAGCAGCAGCTCGAGATGGGAGCAGTACTTC
CASSSSRWEQYF
>TRBV3-1/TRBV3-2|-|-|TRBJ1-2
TGTGCCAGCAGCCAAGACCTCCGACAAGGTCGAGACTATGGCTACACCTTC
CASSQDLRQGRDYGYTF